This T cell receptor beta chain was found in a study of T cells in Graves' hyperthyroidism and ophthalmopathy. As for the study in general: Peripheral blood collection took place at initial diagnosis, before any treatment.

The V gene end was trimmed by 6 bases and the J gene end by 3 bases; junction bases not matched to a gene: 6. Germline CDR1 reads MDHEN; CDR2 reads SYDVKM. The CDR3 has 14 residues. At least ten counts were recorded for this clonotype. Its antigen remains unidentified. Amplification targeted TCR beta CDR3 regions from RNA transcripts. Carried out on the TCR CDR3, a first-round RT-PCR used the HTBI primer set. MiXCR, run by TCRdb on the multiplex PCR reads, gives a single entry per CDR3 protein. The table lists around 200,000 distinct CDR3 sequences, approximately 16% of them singletons. Study-level findings and limits: Most thyroid clonotypes expanded above 0.001 appeared in blood too.

The receptor was derived from a man aged 35 to 55 with Graves' hyperthyroidism. Sequencing was done on a sample of blood. The J gene is TRBJ2-7, the V gene TRBV28; 9 bases match TRBD1. The CDR3, as DNA: TGTGCCAGCAGGGATTCGACAGGGGGCTACGAGCAGTACTTC. Amino acids: CASRDSTGGYEQYF.